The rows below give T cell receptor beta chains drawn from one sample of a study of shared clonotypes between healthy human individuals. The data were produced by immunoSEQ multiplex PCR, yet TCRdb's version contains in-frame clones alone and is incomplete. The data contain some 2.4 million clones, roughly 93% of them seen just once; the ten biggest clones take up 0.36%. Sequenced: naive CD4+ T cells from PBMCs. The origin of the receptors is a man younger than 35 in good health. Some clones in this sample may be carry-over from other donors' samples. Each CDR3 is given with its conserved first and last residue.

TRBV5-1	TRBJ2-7	CASSLRDSYEQYF
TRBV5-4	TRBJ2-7	CASSPGGPEAYEQYF
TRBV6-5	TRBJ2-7	CASGVPAVGEQYF
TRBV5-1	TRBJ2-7	CASSLRLAGGHEQYF
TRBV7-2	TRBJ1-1	CASSLKQGARTEAFF
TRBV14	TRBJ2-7	CASSQATGALSYEQYF
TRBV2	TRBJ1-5	CASSEGSNQPQHF
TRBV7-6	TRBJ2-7	CASSLVASTIYEQYF
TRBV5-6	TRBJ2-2	CASSARRGVGELFF
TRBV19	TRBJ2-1	CASSIGTGSSYNEQFF
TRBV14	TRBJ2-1	CASSQDRYEQFF
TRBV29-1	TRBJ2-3	CSVPQRGTGRPGQYF
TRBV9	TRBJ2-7	CASSVERDSYEQYF
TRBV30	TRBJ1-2	CAWSVDGGYTF
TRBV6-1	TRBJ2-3	CASAAGGSSDTQYF
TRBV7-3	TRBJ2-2	CASSSGTPNTGELFF
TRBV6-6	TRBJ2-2	CASSYLSAGNGELFF
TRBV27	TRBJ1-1	CASSFRVRGPTEAFF
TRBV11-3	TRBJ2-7	CASSMGLAGGGAYEQYF
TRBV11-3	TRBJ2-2	CASSLDQGELLFF
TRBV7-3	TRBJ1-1	CASSSWSRGQAFF
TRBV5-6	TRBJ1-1	CASSPDRGAEAFF
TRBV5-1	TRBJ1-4	CASSRINLQGATNEKLFF
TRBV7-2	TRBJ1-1	CASSYLGRGTEAFF
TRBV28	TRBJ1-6	CASHDIGQGLNSPLHF
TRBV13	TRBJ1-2	CASSPRTGGKYGYTF
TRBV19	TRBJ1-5	CASSIDRGGTGDQPQHF
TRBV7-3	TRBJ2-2	CASSLVGGRNTGELFF
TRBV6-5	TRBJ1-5	CASSEVDGNQPQHF
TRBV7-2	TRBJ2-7	CASSSQDRVHRYF
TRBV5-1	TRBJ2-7	CASSPRTGLGEQYF
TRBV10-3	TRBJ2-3	CAISGGSAVRPTDTQYF
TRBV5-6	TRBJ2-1	CASSLVLESSYNEQFF
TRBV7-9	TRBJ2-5	CASSLLGQGETQYF
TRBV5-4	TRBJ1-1	CASSIGGVRATEAFF
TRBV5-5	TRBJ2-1	CASSTPDGSYNEQFF
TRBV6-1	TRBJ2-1	CASRQGPNYNEQFF
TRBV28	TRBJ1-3	CASSLSDGRPGNTIYF
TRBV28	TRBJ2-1	CASSPWDSPYYYNEQFF
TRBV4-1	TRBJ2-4	CASSPGGVAKNIQYF
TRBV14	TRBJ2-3	CASSRRQSTDTQYF